The clone carrying this T cell receptor beta chain was counted a few times. Its antigen is unknown. The treatment was: roughly 11-day PBMC culture with coronavirus spike peptide pools or control peptides (ViraFEST assay). This entry belongs to a study of vaccination and CD4 T cells after COVID-19. As for the study in general: Convalescent participants consisted of six males and four females, two being Hispanic. Between diagnosis and the drawing of post-COVID samples lay a median roughly 100 days (range 35 to 161).

With the Oncomine TCR Beta short-read assay, DNA from cultured CD4+ T cells was sequenced. One entry per CDR3 protein results from TCRdb running MiXCR on the PCR reads. The sample shows some 20,000 distinct CDR3 sequences, 40% to 50% of them seen only once. J lost 7 bases, V lost 0 bases, and 12 bases had no gene match. The CDR3 runs 18 residues. The germline V gene encodes CDR1 SGHNT and CDR2 YENEEA. This chain joins TRBV11-3 and TRBJ2-4, with 10 bases fitting TRBD2. Sequencing was done on a sample of CD4+ T cells from blood, cultured in vitro. The clonotype was recovered from a human donor who had recovered from COVID-19. The CDR3 reads CASSLDAERGGGRNIQYF. The CDR3 bases are TGTGCCAGCAGCTTAGATGCGGAGCGGGGGGGAGGTAGGAACATTCAGTACTTC.